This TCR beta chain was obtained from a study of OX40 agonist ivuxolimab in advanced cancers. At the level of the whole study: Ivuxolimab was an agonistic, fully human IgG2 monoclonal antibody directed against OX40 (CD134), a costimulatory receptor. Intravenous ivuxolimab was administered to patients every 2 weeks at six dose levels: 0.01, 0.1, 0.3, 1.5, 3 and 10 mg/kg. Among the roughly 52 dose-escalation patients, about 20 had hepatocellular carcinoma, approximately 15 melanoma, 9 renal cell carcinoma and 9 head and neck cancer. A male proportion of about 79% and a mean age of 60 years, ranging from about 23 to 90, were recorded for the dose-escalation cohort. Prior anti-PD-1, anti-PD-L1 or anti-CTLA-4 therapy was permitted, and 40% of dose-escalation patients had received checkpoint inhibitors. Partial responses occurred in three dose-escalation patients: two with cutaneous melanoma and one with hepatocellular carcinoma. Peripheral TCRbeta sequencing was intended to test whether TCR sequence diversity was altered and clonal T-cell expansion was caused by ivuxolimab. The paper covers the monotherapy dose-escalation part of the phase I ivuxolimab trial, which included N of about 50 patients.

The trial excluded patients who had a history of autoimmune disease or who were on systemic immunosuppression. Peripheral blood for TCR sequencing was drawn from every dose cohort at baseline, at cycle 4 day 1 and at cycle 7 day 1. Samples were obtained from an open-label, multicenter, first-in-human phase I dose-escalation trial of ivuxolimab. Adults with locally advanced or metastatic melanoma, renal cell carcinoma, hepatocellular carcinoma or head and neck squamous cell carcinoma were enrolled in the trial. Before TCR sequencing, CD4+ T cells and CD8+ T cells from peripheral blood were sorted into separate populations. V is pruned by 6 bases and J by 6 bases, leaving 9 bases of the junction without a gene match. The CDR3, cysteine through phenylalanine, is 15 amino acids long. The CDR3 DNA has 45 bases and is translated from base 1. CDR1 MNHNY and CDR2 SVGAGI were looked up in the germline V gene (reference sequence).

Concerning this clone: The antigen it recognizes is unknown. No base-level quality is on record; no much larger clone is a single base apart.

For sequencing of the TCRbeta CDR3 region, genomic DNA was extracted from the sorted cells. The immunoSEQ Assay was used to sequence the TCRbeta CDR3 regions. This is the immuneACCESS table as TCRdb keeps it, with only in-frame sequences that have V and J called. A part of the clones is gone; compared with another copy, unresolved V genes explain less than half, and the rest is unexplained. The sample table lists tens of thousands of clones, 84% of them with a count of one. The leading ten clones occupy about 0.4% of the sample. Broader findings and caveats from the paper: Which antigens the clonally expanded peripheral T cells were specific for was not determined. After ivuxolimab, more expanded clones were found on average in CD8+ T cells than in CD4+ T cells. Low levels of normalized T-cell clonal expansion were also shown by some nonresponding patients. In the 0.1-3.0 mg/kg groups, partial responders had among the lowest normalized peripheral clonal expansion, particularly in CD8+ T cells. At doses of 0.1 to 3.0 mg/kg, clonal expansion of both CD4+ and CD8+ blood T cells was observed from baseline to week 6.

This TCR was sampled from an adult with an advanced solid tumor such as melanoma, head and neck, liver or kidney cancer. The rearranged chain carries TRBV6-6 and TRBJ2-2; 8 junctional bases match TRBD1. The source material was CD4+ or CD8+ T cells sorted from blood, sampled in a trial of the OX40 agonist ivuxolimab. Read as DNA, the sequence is TGTGCCAGCAGCTCGGACAGGGTAATGGCCGGGGAGCTGTTTTTT. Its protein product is CASSSDRVMAGELFF.